A few counts support the clone carrying this TCR beta chain. As yet, its antigen is unknown. Its ends do not fully match the called genes, so a read error is possible. This entry belongs to a study of blood T cells in healthy people across ages. Study-level results: When set beside aged donors, long-lived donors presented more naive CD4+ cells and higher diversity.

Sample-barcoded 5' priming and a J-beta primer mix drove a second PCR of roughly 6 to 12 cycles. TCRdb passed the 5' RACE reads through MiXCR, listing each CDR3 protein once. This table has more than 500,000 distinct CDR3 sequences, about 26% appearing once. The CDR3 is 12 amino acids. The chain has TRBV12-3 or TRBV12-4 and TRBJ2-4; D possibly corresponds to TRBD2 (6 bases). The sample taken for sequencing was blood. The source of this sequence is a woman aged 65 to 85 in good health. The CDR3 loop is CASSFRRDAGHF. The CDR3 nucleotides read TGTGCCAGCAGTTTTAGGCGGGACGCTGGGCACTTC.